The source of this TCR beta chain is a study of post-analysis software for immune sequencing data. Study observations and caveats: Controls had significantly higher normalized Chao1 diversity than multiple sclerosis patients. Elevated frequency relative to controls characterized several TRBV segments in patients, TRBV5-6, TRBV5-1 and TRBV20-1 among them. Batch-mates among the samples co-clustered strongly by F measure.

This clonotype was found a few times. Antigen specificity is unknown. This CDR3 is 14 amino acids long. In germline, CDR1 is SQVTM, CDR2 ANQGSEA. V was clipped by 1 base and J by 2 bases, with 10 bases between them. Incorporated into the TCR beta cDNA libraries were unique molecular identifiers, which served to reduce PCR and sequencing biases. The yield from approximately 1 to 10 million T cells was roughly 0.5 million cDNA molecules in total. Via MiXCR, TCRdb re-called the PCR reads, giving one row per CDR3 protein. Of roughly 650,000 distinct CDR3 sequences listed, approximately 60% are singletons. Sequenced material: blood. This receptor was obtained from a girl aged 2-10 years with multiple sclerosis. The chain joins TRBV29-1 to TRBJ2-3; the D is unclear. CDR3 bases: TGCAGCGTTGAAGGGGCGAAACTCACAGATACGCAGTATTTT. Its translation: CSVEGAKLTDTQYF.